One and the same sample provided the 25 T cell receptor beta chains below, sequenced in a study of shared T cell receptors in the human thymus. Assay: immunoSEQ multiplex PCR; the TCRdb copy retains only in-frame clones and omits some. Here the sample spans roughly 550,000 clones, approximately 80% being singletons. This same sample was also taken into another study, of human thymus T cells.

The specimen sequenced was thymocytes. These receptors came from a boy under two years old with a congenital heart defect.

CDR3 coding DNA: TGTGCCTGGAGGTTAGCGGGAGGGGGTAACGAGCAGTACTTC. Translation: CAWRLAGGGNEQYF. V usage is TRBV30 and J usage is TRBJ2-7, with 11 nucleotides matching TRBD2. In germline, CDR1 is GTSNPN, CDR2 SVGIG (reference sequence). The CDR3 covers 14 residues. V was clipped by 3 bases and J by 5 bases; unmatched bases: 6.

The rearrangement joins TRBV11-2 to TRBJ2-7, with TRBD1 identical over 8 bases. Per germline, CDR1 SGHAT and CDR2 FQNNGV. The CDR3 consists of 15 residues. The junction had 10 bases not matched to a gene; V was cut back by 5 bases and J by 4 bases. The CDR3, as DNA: TGTGCCAGCAGCCCCACTGGGACAGGTTCATACGAGCAGTACTTC. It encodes CASSPTGTGSYEQYF.

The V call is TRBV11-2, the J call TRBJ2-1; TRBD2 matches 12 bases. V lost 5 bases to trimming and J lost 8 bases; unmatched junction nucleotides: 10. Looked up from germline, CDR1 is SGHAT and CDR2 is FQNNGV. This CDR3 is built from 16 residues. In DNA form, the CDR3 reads TGTGCCAGCAGCCTAGGACTAGCGGGGAGAGGCGATGAGCAGTTCTTC. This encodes CASSLGLAGRGDEQFF.

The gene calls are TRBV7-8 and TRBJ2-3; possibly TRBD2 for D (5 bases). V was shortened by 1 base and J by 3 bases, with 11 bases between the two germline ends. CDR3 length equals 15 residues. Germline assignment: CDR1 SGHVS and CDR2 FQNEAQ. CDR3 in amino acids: CASSLVGVGTDTQYF. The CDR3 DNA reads TGTGCCAGCAGCTTAGTCGGGGTGGGAACAGATACGCAGTATTTT.

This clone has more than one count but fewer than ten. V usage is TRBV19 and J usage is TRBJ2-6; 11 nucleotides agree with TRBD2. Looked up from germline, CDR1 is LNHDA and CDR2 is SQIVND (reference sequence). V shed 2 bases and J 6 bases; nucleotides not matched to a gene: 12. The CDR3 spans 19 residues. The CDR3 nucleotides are TGTGCCAGTAGTATAACCCTGGTTAGCGGGAGGGCCCCGGCCAACGTCCTGACTTTC. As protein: CASSITLVSGRAPANVLTF.

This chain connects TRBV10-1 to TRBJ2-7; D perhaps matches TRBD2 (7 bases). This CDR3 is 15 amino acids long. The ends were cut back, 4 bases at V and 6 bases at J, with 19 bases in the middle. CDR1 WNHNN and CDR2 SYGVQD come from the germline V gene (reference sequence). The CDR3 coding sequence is TGCGCCAGCAGTGTTGTGGTGGGGGGGCGAGCCGAGCAGTACTTC. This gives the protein CASSVVVGGRAEQYF.

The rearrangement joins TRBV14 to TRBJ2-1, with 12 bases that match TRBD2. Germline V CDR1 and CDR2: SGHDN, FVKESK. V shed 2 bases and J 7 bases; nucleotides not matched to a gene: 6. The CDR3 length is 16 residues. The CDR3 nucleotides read TGTGCCAGCAGCCAACCTAGCGGGAGGGCACCAAATGAGCAGTTCTTC. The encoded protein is CASSQPSGRAPNEQFF.

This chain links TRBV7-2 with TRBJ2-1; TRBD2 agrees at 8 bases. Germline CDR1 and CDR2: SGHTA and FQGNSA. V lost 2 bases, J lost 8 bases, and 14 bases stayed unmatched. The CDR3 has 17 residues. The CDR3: CASSLRPAGLGYDEQFF. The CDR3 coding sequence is TGTGCCAGCAGCTTAAGACCAGCGGGACTAGGGTACGATGAGCAGTTCTTC.

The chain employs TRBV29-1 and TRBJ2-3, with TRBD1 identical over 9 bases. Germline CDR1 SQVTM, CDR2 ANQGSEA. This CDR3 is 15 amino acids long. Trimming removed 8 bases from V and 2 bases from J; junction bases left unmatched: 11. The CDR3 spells CSTARDRGYTDTQYF. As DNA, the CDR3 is TGCAGCACCGCGCGAGACAGGGGGTACACAGATACGCAGTATTTT.

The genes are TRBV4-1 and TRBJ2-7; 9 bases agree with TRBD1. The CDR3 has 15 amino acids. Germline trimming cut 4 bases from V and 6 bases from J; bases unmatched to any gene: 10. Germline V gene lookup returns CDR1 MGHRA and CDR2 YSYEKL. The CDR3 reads CASSRHRGQKGEQYF. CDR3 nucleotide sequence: TGCGCCAGCAGCCGGCACAGGGGGCAAAAGGGCGAGCAGTACTTC.

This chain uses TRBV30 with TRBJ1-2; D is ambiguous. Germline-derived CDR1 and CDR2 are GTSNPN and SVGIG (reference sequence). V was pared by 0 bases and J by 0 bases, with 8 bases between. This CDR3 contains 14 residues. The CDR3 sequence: CAWSVHGPNYGYTF. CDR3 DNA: TGTGCCTGGAGTGTACATGGTCCTAACTATGGCTACACCTTC. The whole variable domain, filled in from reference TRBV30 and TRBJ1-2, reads SQTIHQWPATLVQPVGSPLSLECTVEGTSNPNLYWYRQAAGRGLQLLFYSVGIGQISSEVPQNLSASRPQDRQFILSSKKLLLSDSGFYLCAWSVHGPNYGYTFGSGTRLTVV.

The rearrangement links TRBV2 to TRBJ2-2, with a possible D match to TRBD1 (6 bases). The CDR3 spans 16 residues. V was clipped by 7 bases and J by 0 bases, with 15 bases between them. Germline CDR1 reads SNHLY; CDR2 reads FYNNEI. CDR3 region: CASTPQGPPNTGELFF. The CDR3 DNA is TGTGCCAGCACCCCCCAGGGGCCTCCGAACACCGGGGAGCTGTTTTTT.

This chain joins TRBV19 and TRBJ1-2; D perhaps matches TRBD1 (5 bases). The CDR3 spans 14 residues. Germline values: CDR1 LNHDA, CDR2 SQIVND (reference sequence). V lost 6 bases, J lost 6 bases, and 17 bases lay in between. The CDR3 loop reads CASRHYRFLDGYTF. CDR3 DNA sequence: TGTGCCAGTAGGCATTACAGGTTCCTCGATGGCTACACCTTC.

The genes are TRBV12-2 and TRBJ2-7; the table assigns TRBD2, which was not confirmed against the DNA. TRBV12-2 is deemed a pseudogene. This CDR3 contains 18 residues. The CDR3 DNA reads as TGTGCAAGTCGCTTAGTATTCGGGGGAAGCGGGAGTGCGTACGAGCAGTACTTC. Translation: CASRLVFGGSGSAYEQYF.

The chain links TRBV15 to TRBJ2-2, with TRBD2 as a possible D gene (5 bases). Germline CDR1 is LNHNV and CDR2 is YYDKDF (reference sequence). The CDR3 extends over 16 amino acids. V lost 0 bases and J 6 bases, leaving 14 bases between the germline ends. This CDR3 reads CATSRDPARGPGELFF. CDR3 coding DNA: TGTGCCACCAGCAGAGACCCAGCGAGAGGGCCCGGGGAGCTGTTTTTT.

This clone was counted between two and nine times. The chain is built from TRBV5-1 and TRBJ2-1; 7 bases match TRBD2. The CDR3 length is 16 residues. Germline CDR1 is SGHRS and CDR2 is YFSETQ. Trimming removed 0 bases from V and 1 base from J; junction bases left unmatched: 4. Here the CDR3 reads CASSLEAGVSYNEQFF. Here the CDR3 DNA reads TGCGCCAGCAGCTTGGAGGCGGGAGTGTCCTACAATGAGCAGTTCTTC. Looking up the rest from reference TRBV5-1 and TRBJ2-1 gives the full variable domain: KAGVTQTPRYLIKTRGQQVTLSCSPISGHRSVSWYQQTPGQGLQFLFEYFSETQRNKGNFPGRFSGRQFSNSRSEMNVSTLELGDSALYLCASSLEAGVSYNEQFFGPGTRLTVL.

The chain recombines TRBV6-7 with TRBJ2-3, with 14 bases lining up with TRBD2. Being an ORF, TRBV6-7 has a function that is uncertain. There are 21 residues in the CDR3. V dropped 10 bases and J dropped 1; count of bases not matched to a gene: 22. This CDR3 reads CAISGTSGSGRFSRGTDTQYF. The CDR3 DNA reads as TGTGCCATATCCGGGACTAGCGGGAGCGGTCGGTTTAGCCGGGGCACAGATACGCAGTATTTT.

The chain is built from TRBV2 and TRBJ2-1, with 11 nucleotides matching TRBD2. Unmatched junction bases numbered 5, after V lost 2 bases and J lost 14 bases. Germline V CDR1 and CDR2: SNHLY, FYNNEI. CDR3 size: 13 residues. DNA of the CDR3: TGTGCCAGCAGTGAAAAGGCTAGCGGGAGGAAGTTCTTC. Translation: CASSEKASGRKFF.

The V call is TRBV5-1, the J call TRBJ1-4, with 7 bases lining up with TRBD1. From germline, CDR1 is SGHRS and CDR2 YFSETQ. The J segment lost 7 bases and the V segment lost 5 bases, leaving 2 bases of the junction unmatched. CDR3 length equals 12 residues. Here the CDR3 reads CASRDRAEKLFF. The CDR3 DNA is TGCGCCAGCAGAGACAGGGCTGAAAAACTGTTTTTT.

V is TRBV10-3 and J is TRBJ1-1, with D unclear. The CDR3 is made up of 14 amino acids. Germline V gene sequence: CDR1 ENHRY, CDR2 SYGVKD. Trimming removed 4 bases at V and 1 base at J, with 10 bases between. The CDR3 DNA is TGTGCCATCAGTGGAACACAAACGAACACTGAAGCTTTCTTT. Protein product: CAISGTQTNTEAFF.

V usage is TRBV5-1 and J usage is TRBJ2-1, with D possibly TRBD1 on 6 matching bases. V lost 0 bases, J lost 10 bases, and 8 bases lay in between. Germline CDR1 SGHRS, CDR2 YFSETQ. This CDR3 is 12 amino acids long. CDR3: CASSLEGGEQFF. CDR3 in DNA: TGCGCCAGCAGCTTGGAAGGGGGAGAGCAGTTCTTC.

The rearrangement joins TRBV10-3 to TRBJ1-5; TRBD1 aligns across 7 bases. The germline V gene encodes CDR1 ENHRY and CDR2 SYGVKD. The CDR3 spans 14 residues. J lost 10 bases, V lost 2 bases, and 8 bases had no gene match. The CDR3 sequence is CAISEGQGGGPQHF. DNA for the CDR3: TGTGCCATCAGTGAGGGGCAGGGGGGTGGACCCCAGCATTTT.

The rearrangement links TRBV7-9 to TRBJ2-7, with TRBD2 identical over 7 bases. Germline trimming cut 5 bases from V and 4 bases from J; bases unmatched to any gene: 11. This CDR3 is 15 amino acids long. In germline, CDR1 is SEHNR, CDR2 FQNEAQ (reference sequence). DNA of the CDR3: TGTGCCAGCAGCATGCCCCTAGGGGAGGGTTACGAGCAGTACTTC. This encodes CASSMPLGEGYEQYF.

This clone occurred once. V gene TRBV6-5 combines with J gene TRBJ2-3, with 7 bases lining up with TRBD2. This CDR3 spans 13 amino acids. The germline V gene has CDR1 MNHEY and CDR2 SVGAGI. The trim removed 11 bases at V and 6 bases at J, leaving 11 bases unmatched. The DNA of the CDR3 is TGTGCCTCCCGGCTAGCGGAGGGGGATACGCAGTATTTT. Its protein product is CASRLAEGDTQYF.

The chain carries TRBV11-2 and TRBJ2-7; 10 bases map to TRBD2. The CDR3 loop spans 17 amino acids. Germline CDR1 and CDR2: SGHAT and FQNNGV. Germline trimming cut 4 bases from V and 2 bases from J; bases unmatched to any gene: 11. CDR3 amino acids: CASSSTRTSGLAYEQYF. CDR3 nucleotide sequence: TGTGCCAGCAGCTCCACCCGGACTAGCGGTCTGGCCTACGAGCAGTACTTC.